These T cell receptor beta chains were read from a single sample in a study of cytomegalovirus exposure and HLA in healthy donors. TCRdb's copy holds only in-frame clones and misses some; the assay was immunoSEQ multiplex PCR. The sample consists of roughly 120,000 clones, over 75% of them appearing once. Sequencing used PBMCs. These receptors were taken from a woman between 18 and 29 years old in good health and CMV-seropositive. Both conserved end residues are part of each CDR3.

TRBJ2-3,TRBV30,CAWSRDGGPTDTQYF
TRBJ1-1,TRBV7-8,CASSFSGNTEAFF
TRBJ2-7,TRBV27,CASSQLAGGKYEQYF
TRBJ1-3,TRBV10-3,CATTGVSGNTIYF
TRBJ1-4,TRBV4-1,CASSQDQEKLFF
TRBJ1-1,TRBV6-6,CASSYTTRNTEAFF
TRBJ1-4,TRBV13,CASSLSVTTNEKLFF
TRBJ1-5,TRBV5-8,CASSLAGSRTGLYSNQPQHF
TRBJ2-7,TRBV7-2,CASSPRTAYSYEQYF
TRBJ2-1,TRBV7-3,CASSLNPGVNEQFF
TRBJ2-7,TRBV19,CASSMNSLSYEQYF
TRBJ1-3,TRBV25-1,CASSSRLSGNTIYF
TRBJ1-4,TRBV2,CASSPGTPDEKLFF
TRBJ2-3,TRBV4-2,CASSQSEGTDTQYF
TRBJ2-3,TRBV15,CATSRTRTAPGADTQYF
TRBJ1-4,TRBV30,CAWGAGTGDEKLFF
TRBJ1-2,TRBV27,CASSSGQGAIWDYGYTF
TRBJ2-1,TRBV29-1,CSVGGGGYNEQFF
TRBJ2-7,TRBV11-2,CASSLESGYEQYF
TRBJ1-6,TRBV18,CASSPELNSPLHF
TRBJ2-4,TRBV6-1,CASRTAVLAKNIQYF
TRBJ2-7,TRBV2,CASSETGGFEQYF
TRBJ1-5,TRBV12-2,CASRLVDRGRLQPQHF
TRBJ2-1,TRBV2,CANACCGTSYNEQFF
TRBJ1-2,TRBV7-9,CASSFTGTSNYGYTF
TRBJ2-3,TRBV29-1,CSVDTGAGTDTQYF
TRBJ2-7,TRBV27,CASSLVWRALNEQYF
TRBJ1-2,TRBV5-1,CASRDSVRQNYGYTF
TRBJ1-1,TRBV18,CASSRTEPEAFF
TRBJ1-2,TRBV9,CASSVDEGAGYTF
TRBJ1-6,TRBV7-8,CASSFWDRGHSPLHF
TRBJ2-2,TRBV7-3,CASSPTSPRNTGELFF
TRBJ2-1,TRBV18,CASSRTGYSYNEQFF
TRBJ2-7,TRBV28,CASSRPGLDYEQYF
TRBJ1-5,TRBV19,CASSKAFRGQPQHF
TRBJ2-1,TRBV27,CASSFLDNEQFF
TRBJ1-1,TRBV5-1,CASSLGAVYTEAFF
TRBJ1-2,TRBV6-5,CASSYGQGARGYTF
TRBJ1-2,TRBV19,CASSPGGGYTF
TRBJ2-2,TRBV7-2,CASTYSRTSFFGGELFF
TRBJ2-2,TRBV13,CASSLRGGGPSVAGELFF
TRBJ2-7,TRBV7-8,CASSLVASGRGEQYF
TRBJ2-7,TRBV12-5,CASGLLYEQYF
TRBJ1-1,TRBV11-2,CASRSGTGGLRGTEAFF
TRBJ2-2,TRBV9,CASSELPGHTNTGELFF
TRBJ1-2,TRBV27,CASPPTGYNYGYTF
TRBJ2-7,TRBV30,CAWDPGLAGASYEQYF
TRBJ1-2,TRBV13,CASSSLLRNYGYTF
TRBJ1-4,TRBV5-1,CASSLGPGVREQANEKLFF
TRBJ1-5,TRBV19,CASSTQGARYNQPQHF
TRBJ2-3,TRBV7-9,CASSLGTSPRLYF
TRBJ2-7,TRBV6-1,CASSENGDPFYEQYF
TRBJ2-3,TRBV19,CASSTSGTGPDTQYF
TRBJ1-6,TRBV28,CASSLFSGGYNSPLHF
TRBJ1-2,TRBV18,CASSPGAVYGYTF
TRBJ2-2,TRBV13,CASSSYRGSGELFF
TRBJ2-7,TRBV4-3,CASSQERESSYEQYF
TRBJ1-3,TRBV4-1,CASSLFEFGFSGNTIYF
TRBJ2-2,TRBV10-1,CASSRGSADTGELFF